The rows below give T cell receptor beta chains drawn from one sample of a study of blood T cell repertoires in COVID-19. Some clones are missing from TCRdb's copy, which holds only in-frame ones; the method was immunoSEQ multiplex PCR. The sample has around 130,000 clones, almost 85% seen once. Sequencing was done on a sample of peripheral blood. These receptors came from a man between 60 and 70 years old with acute or convalescent COVID-19. The CDR3 runs from the conserved cysteine through the conserved F or W. Fields, in order: J gene, clone size, CDR3 length, V gene, D gene, CDR3 protein, CDR3 DNA. The D gene is left open where the match is weak. Size is omitted from some rows. Given values are once, few, many or a class for expanded clones.

J gene: TRBJ2-3
clone size: -
CDR3 length: 19
V gene: TRBV20-1
D gene: TRBD2
CDR3 protein: CSASEEKLAGNLGTDTQYF
CDR3 DNA: TGCAGTGCTAGTGAGGAGAAGCTAGCGGGCAACCTGGGCACAGATACGCAGTATTTT

J gene: TRBJ2-5
clone size: -
CDR3 length: 11
V gene: TRBV7-9
D gene: -
CDR3 protein: CASTESQTQYF
CDR3 DNA: TGTGCCAGCACCGAAAGCCAGACCCAGTACTTC

J gene: TRBJ1-1
clone size: -
CDR3 length: 13
V gene: TRBV7-9
D gene: -
CDR3 protein: CASSLESGSTAFF
CDR3 DNA: TGTGCCAGCAGCTTAGAATCGGGTTCAACGGCTTTCTTT

J gene: TRBJ2-7
clone size: -
CDR3 length: 14
V gene: TRBV30
D gene: TRBD1
CDR3 protein: CAWSVPRGPYEQYF
CDR3 DNA: TGTGCCTGGAGTGTCCCCAGGGGGCCATACGAGCAGTACTTC

J gene: TRBJ2-5
clone size: -
CDR3 length: 13
V gene: TRBV29-1
D gene: -
CDR3 protein: CSVEEGGGGTQYF
CDR3 DNA: TGCAGCGTTGAAGAAGGGGGGGGAGGGACCCAGTACTTC

J gene: TRBJ1-2
clone size: -
CDR3 length: 12
V gene: TRBV9
D gene: -
CDR3 protein: CASSARVDGYTF
CDR3 DNA: TGTGCCAGCAGCGCCAGGGTGGATGGCTACACCTTC

J gene: TRBJ2-5
clone size: -
CDR3 length: 13
V gene: TRBV5-1
D gene: -
CDR3 protein: CASRLPGSETQYF
CDR3 DNA: TGCGCCAGCAGGTTACCCGGGTCTGAGACCCAGTACTTC

J gene: TRBJ1-1
clone size: once
CDR3 length: 13
V gene: TRBV7-2
D gene: TRBD1
CDR3 protein: CASSSGTGTEAFF
CDR3 DNA: TGTGCCAGCAGCAGCGGGACAGGCACTGAAGCTTTCTTT

J gene: TRBJ2-7
clone size: -
CDR3 length: 15
V gene: TRBV6-1
D gene: TRBD1
CDR3 protein: CASSEKVGQGNEQYF
CDR3 DNA: TGTGCCAGCAGTGAAAAAGTTGGACAGGGTAACGAGCAGTACTTC

J gene: TRBJ1-6
clone size: -
CDR3 length: 13
V gene: TRBV10-3
D gene: TRBD1
CDR3 protein: CAIRTGMESPLHF
CDR3 DNA: TGTGCCATCAGGACAGGGATGGAATCACCCCTCCACTTT

J gene: TRBJ2-1
clone size: -
CDR3 length: 16
V gene: TRBV24-1
D gene: TRBD2
CDR3 protein: CATSDQAGPNYNEQFF
CDR3 DNA: TGTGCCACCAGTGATCAAGCGGGACCCAACTACAATGAGCAGTTCTTC

J gene: TRBJ2-3
clone size: few
CDR3 length: 15
V gene: TRBV5-1
D gene: TRBD1
CDR3 protein: CASSPGQGGTDTQYF
CDR3 DNA: TGCGCCAGCAGTCCGGGACAGGGGGGGACAGATACGCAGTATTTT

J gene: TRBJ1-1
clone size: -
CDR3 length: 12
V gene: TRBV5-1
D gene: TRBD1
CDR3 protein: CASSSGTVEAFF
CDR3 DNA: TGCGCCAGCAGCTCCGGGACAGTTGAAGCTTTCTTT

J gene: TRBJ2-2
clone size: -
CDR3 length: 17
V gene: TRBV7-3
D gene: TRBD2
CDR3 protein: CASSLMALAANTGELFF
CDR3 DNA: TGTGCCAGCAGCTTAATGGCACTAGCGGCAAACACCGGGGAGCTGTTTTTT

J gene: TRBJ2-7
clone size: -
CDR3 length: 17
V gene: TRBV29-1
D gene: TRBD2
CDR3 protein: CSVVSRLAGEWYYEQYF
CDR3 DNA: TGCAGCGTTGTTTCGCGACTAGCGGGAGAGTGGTACTACGAGCAGTACTTC

J gene: TRBJ1-3
clone size: -
CDR3 length: 16
V gene: TRBV7-8
D gene: -
CDR3 protein: CASSPTTGLQGNTIYF
CDR3 DNA: TGTGCCAGCAGCCCGACGACAGGTTTGCAAGGAAACACCATATATTTT

J gene: TRBJ2-1
clone size: -
CDR3 length: 15
V gene: TRBV5-1
D gene: TRBD2
CDR3 protein: CASSMKRGPYNEQFF
CDR3 DNA: TGCGCCAGCAGCATGAAGCGGGGGCCTTACAATGAGCAGTTCTTC

J gene: TRBJ2-1
clone size: -
CDR3 length: 11
V gene: TRBV4-1
D gene: -
CDR3 protein: CASSQAGEQFF
CDR3 DNA: TGCGCCAGCAGCCAGGCGGGTGAGCAGTTCTTC

J gene: TRBJ2-7
clone size: -
CDR3 length: 15
V gene: TRBV5-1
D gene: TRBD1
CDR3 protein: CASSRGQGTSYEQYF
CDR3 DNA: TGCGCCAGCAGCAGGGGACAGGGGACCTCCTACGAGCAGTACTTC

J gene: TRBJ2-1
clone size: -
CDR3 length: 18
V gene: TRBV4-1
D gene: TRBD2
CDR3 protein: CASSQDREAGGPYNEQFF
CDR3 DNA: TGCGCCAGCAGCCAAGATAGAGAGGCGGGGGGCCCCTACAATGAGCAGTTCTTC

J gene: TRBJ2-3
clone size: once
CDR3 length: 15
V gene: TRBV5-1
D gene: TRBD1
CDR3 protein: CASSLNRGHEDTQYF
CDR3 DNA: TGCGCCAGCAGCTTGAACAGGGGGCATGAAGATACGCAGTATTTT

J gene: TRBJ1-1
clone size: -
CDR3 length: 14
V gene: TRBV29-1
D gene: -
CDR3 protein: CSVTIRSMNTEAFF
CDR3 DNA: TGCAGCGTTACGATTCGGTCCATGAACACTGAAGCTTTCTTT

J gene: TRBJ2-2
clone size: few
CDR3 length: 14
V gene: TRBV30
D gene: -
CDR3 protein: CAWSSGTLTGELFF
CDR3 DNA: TGTGCCTGGAGTTCCGGGACTTTGACCGGGGAGCTGTTTTTT

J gene: TRBJ2-5
clone size: -
CDR3 length: 14
V gene: TRBV10-3
D gene: -
CDR3 protein: CAVGTDVLQETQYF
CDR3 DNA: TGTGCCGTAGGTACAGACGTACTCCAAGAGACCCAGTACTTC

J gene: TRBJ2-6
clone size: -
CDR3 length: 21
V gene: TRBV10-3
D gene: -
CDR3 protein: CAISESVPLEQGVPGANVLTF
CDR3 DNA: TGTGCCATCAGTGAGTCAGTCCCGTTAGAACAAGGGGTGCCTGGGGCCAACGTCCTGACTTTC

J gene: TRBJ1-1
clone size: -
CDR3 length: 13
V gene: TRBV30
D gene: -
CDR3 protein: CAWSRQVNTEAFF
CDR3 DNA: TGTGCCTGGAGTCGGCAGGTTAACACTGAAGCTTTCTTT

J gene: TRBJ2-2
clone size: once
CDR3 length: 16
V gene: TRBV6-5
D gene: TRBD2
CDR3 protein: CASSYRTSGPTGELFF
CDR3 DNA: TGTGCCAGCAGTTACCGGACTAGCGGGCCAACCGGGGAGCTGTTTTTT

J gene: TRBJ2-4
clone size: -
CDR3 length: 16
V gene: TRBV11-3
D gene: TRBD2
CDR3 protein: CASSYQAGAAGNIQYF
CDR3 DNA: TGTGCCAGCAGCTACCAAGCGGGGGCCGCCGGTAACATTCAGTACTTC

J gene: TRBJ2-3
clone size: -
CDR3 length: 14
V gene: TRBV5-1
D gene: TRBD1
CDR3 protein: CASSQGQYTDTQYF
CDR3 DNA: TGCGCCAGCAGCCAGGGACAGTATACAGATACGCAGTATTTT

J gene: TRBJ2-1
clone size: -
CDR3 length: 15
V gene: TRBV11-3
D gene: -
CDR3 protein: CASSLGTGISSEQFF
CDR3 DNA: TGTGCCAGCAGCTTAGGAACAGGGATTTCGAGTGAGCAGTTCTTC

J gene: TRBJ1-2
clone size: -
CDR3 length: 13
V gene: TRBV5-1
D gene: -
CDR3 protein: CASSAGFNYGYTF
CDR3 DNA: TGCGCCAGCAGCGCGGGTTTTAACTATGGCTACACCTTC

J gene: TRBJ2-3
clone size: -
CDR3 length: 15
V gene: TRBV7-3
D gene: -
CDR3 protein: CASSSRTNPTDTQYF
CDR3 DNA: TGTGCCAGCAGCTCCCGGACTAATCCCACAGATACGCAGTATTTT

J gene: TRBJ2-5
clone size: -
CDR3 length: 17
V gene: TRBV7-3
D gene: TRBD2
CDR3 protein: CASSLNGGRQGQETQYF
CDR3 DNA: TGTGCCAGCAGCTTAAACGGCGGGAGGCAGGGACAAGAGACCCAGTACTTC

J gene: TRBJ2-3
clone size: -
CDR3 length: 16
V gene: TRBV9
D gene: TRBD2
CDR3 protein: CASSVGSRGGTDTQYF
CDR3 DNA: TGTGCCAGCAGCGTCGGATCCCGGGGGGGCACAGATACGCAGTATTTT

J gene: TRBJ1-6
clone size: -
CDR3 length: 16
V gene: TRBV6-1
D gene: -
CDR3 protein: CASSELWTAAVSPLHF
CDR3 DNA: TGTGCCAGCAGTGAACTTTGGACAGCGGCCGTTTCACCCCTCCACTTT

J gene: TRBJ1-2
clone size: once
CDR3 length: 11
V gene: TRBV20-1
D gene: -
CDR3 protein: CSARGGTGYTF
CDR3 DNA: TGCAGTGCTCGGGGGGGCACTGGCTACACCTTC

J gene: TRBJ2-7
clone size: once
CDR3 length: 16
V gene: TRBV9
D gene: -
CDR3 protein: CASSHLQQGPAVEQYF
CDR3 DNA: TGTGCCAGCAGCCACCTCCAGCAGGGGCCCGCCGTTGAGCAGTACTTC

J gene: TRBJ2-1
clone size: -
CDR3 length: 15
V gene: TRBV5-4
D gene: TRBD2
CDR3 protein: CASSPSSGSNNEQFF
CDR3 DNA: TGTGCCAGCAGCCCGTCTAGCGGGAGTAACAATGAGCAGTTCTTC

J gene: TRBJ1-3
clone size: -
CDR3 length: 15
V gene: TRBV5-8
D gene: -
CDR3 protein: CASSFRGVAGNTIYF
CDR3 DNA: TGTGCCAGCAGCTTCAGGGGAGTAGCTGGAAACACCATATATTTT

J gene: TRBJ2-4
clone size: -
CDR3 length: 14
V gene: TRBV6-5
D gene: TRBD2
CDR3 protein: CASSSLAGGGIQYF
CDR3 DNA: TGTGCCAGCAGTTCACTAGCGGGAGGTGGCATTCAGTACTTC

J gene: TRBJ1-2
clone size: once
CDR3 length: 14
V gene: TRBV5-6
D gene: TRBD1
CDR3 protein: CASSSGTVNYGYTF
CDR3 DNA: TGTGCCAGCAGCTCCGGGACAGTTAACTATGGCTACACCTTC

J gene: TRBJ1-1
clone size: -
CDR3 length: 13
V gene: TRBV7-3
D gene: TRBD1
CDR3 protein: CASSYTGGAEAFF
CDR3 DNA: TGTGCCAGCAGCTATACAGGGGGGGCTGAAGCTTTCTTT

J gene: TRBJ2-7
clone size: -
CDR3 length: 15
V gene: TRBV19
D gene: -
CDR3 protein: CASIKRLQLSYEQYF
CDR3 DNA: TGTGCCAGTATAAAAAGACTGCAACTTTCCTACGAGCAGTACTTC

J gene: TRBJ2-1
clone size: -
CDR3 length: 15
V gene: TRBV5-1
D gene: TRBD2
CDR3 protein: CASSLVASGNNEQFF
CDR3 DNA: TGCGCCAGCAGCTTGGTGGCTAGCGGAAACAATGAGCAGTTCTTC

J gene: TRBJ2-3
clone size: -
CDR3 length: 14
V gene: TRBV30
D gene: -
CDR3 protein: CACPPAGRTDTQYF
CDR3 DNA: TGTGCCTGTCCCCCGGCGGGGCGCACAGATACGCAGTATTTT

J gene: TRBJ1-1
clone size: few
CDR3 length: 11
V gene: TRBV10-3
D gene: -
CDR3 protein: CAIRTVSEAFF
CDR3 DNA: TGTGCCATCAGGACAGTTAGTGAAGCTTTCTTT

J gene: TRBJ1-2
clone size: -
CDR3 length: 14
V gene: TRBV2
D gene: -
CDR3 protein: CASSDKGTNYGYTF
CDR3 DNA: TGTGCCAGCAGTGATAAGGGGACTAACTATGGCTACACCTTC

J gene: TRBJ2-1
clone size: -
CDR3 length: 16
V gene: TRBV25-1
D gene: TRBD2
CDR3 protein: CASSATLAGGPEEQFF
CDR3 DNA: TGTGCCAGCAGTGCGACCCTAGCGGGAGGGCCGGAGGAGCAGTTCTTC

J gene: TRBJ1-1
clone size: -
CDR3 length: 13
V gene: TRBV6-6
D gene: -
CDR3 protein: CASSYAAGTEAFF
CDR3 DNA: TGTGCCAGCAGTTACGCAGCCGGGACTGAAGCTTTCTTT

J gene: TRBJ2-3
clone size: -
CDR3 length: 15
V gene: TRBV15
D gene: TRBD1
CDR3 protein: CATSRSRGRTDTQYF
CDR3 DNA: TGTGCCACCAGCAGATCTAGGGGGCGCACAGATACGCAGTATTTT

J gene: TRBJ2-1
clone size: -
CDR3 length: 16
V gene: TRBV5-5
D gene: TRBD2
CDR3 protein: CASSNLLAGGNNEQFF
CDR3 DNA: TGTGCCAGCAGCAACCTACTAGCGGGAGGTAATAATGAGCAGTTCTTC

J gene: TRBJ1-2
clone size: few
CDR3 length: 17
V gene: TRBV21-1
D gene: -
CDR3 protein: CASSKVWTDAFGYGYTF
CDR3 DNA: TGTGCCAGCAGCAAAGTCTGGACAGATGCTTTCGGCTATGGCTACACCTTC

J gene: TRBJ2-7
clone size: -
CDR3 length: 16
V gene: TRBV5-1
D gene: -
CDR3 protein: CASSLFPRDSSYEQYF
CDR3 DNA: TGCGCCAGCAGCTTGTTCCCCCGGGACTCCTCCTACGAGCAGTACTTC

J gene: TRBJ2-7
clone size: -
CDR3 length: 16
V gene: TRBV4-1
D gene: TRBD2
CDR3 protein: CASSAGTSGSPYEQYF
CDR3 DNA: TGCGCCAGCAGCGCCGGGACTAGCGGGAGCCCCTACGAGCAGTACTTC

J gene: TRBJ2-7
clone size: -
CDR3 length: 14
V gene: TRBV5-1
D gene: -
CDR3 protein: CASGRDGTSYEQYF
CDR3 DNA: TGCGCCAGCGGGCGGGACGGAACCTCCTACGAGCAGTACTTC

J gene: TRBJ2-2
clone size: once
CDR3 length: 18
V gene: TRBV3-1/TRBV3-2
D gene: TRBD2
CDR3 protein: CASSQGLDVLLGTGELFF
CDR3 DNA: TGTGCCAGCAGCCAGGGACTAGACGTTCTCTTGGGGACCGGGGAGCTGTTTTTT

J gene: TRBJ2-7
clone size: -
CDR3 length: 17
V gene: TRBV4-2
D gene: TRBD1
CDR3 protein: CASSQDPGQGGSYEQYF
CDR3 DNA: TGTGCCAGCAGCCAAGATCCCGGACAGGGTGGGTCCTACGAGCAGTACTTC

J gene: TRBJ2-5
clone size: -
CDR3 length: 15
V gene: TRBV27
D gene: TRBD1
CDR3 protein: CASSLSTGGDGTQYF
CDR3 DNA: TGTGCCAGCAGTTTATCAACAGGGGGCGATGGGACCCAGTACTTC

J gene: TRBJ2-7
clone size: -
CDR3 length: 14
V gene: TRBV19
D gene: TRBD1
CDR3 protein: CASSPGTGHNEQYF
CDR3 DNA: TGTGCCAGTAGTCCCGGGACAGGGCACAACGAGCAGTACTTC

J gene: TRBJ2-7
clone size: -
CDR3 length: 14
V gene: TRBV7-2
D gene: TRBD2
CDR3 protein: CASSLEGLAREQYF
CDR3 DNA: TGTGCCAGCAGCTTAGAGGGACTAGCGCGCGAGCAGTACTTC